This T cell receptor beta chain originates from a study of cytomegalovirus exposure and HLA in healthy donors. Study-wide results and limits: Testing in vitro showed a few CMV-associated chains specific for CMV antigens. TCR beta V segments were, for the most part, productive about 87% or about 30% of the time in an earlier analysis.

On this clone itself: The antigen is not known.

A multiplex PCR was run with 60 Vbeta primers and 13 Jbeta primers. Here immunoSEQ multiplex PCR was the method, and the copy in TCRdb shows in-frame clones only, minus some. Of over 150,000 clones in the sample, 75% to 85% were seen once. Germline V gene sequence: CDR1 SGDLS, CDR2 YYNGEE. With 4 bases removed from V and 4 bases from J, the gap between germline ends came to 8 bases. The CDR3 consists of 12 residues. The sequenced sample was PBMCs. The J gene is TRBJ1-2, the V gene TRBV9; TRBD1 is a possible D gene (5 bases). The source of this sequence is a male donor in good health and CMV-seropositive. The CDR3 DNA reads TGTGCCAGCAGCACGACAGTCTATGGCTACACCTTC. It specifies CASSTTVYGYTF.